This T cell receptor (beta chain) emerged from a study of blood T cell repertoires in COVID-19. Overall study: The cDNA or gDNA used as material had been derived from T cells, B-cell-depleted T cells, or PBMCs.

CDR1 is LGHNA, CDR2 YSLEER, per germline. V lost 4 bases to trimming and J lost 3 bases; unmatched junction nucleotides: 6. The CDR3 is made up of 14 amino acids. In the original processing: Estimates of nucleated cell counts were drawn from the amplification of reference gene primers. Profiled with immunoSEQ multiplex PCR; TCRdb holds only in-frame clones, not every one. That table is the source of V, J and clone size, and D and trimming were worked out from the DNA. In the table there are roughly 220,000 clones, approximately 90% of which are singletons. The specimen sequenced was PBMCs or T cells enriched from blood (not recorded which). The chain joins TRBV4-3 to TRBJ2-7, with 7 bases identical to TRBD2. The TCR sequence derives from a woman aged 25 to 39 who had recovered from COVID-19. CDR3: CASSPGTTVYEQYF. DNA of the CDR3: TGCGCCAGCAGCCCCGGGACTACGGTCTACGAGCAGTACTTC.